This T cell receptor beta chain was obtained from a study of T cells after yellow fever vaccination (dated by TCRdb to between 2018 and 2021). Concerning the study at large: Libraries from fractions with low cell numbers were prepared with the SMART-Seq v4 Ultra Low Input RNA kit. Two healthy male donors, one aged 18 to 30 and one aged 30 to 40 years, were included in the cohort. To follow T-cell clones before and after both primary and booster YFV17D yellow fever vaccination, bulk TCR alpha and beta repertoires underwent longitudinal sequencing. Blood samples were taken at several timepoints before and after primary and secondary immunization, and bulk PBMC replicates and cell subsets were isolated. Overall study results and their limits: After the booster, most clones that had expanded after primary vaccination were detected again (around 97% of CD4 and about 88% of CD8), suggesting broad maintenance of memory. Computational filtering was required because FACS-sorted repertoires could contain abundant contaminating clonotypes from the bulk population. A small fraction of clonotypes showed up in both the CD4 and CD8 compartments, probably as a result of convergent recombination. The study included only a couple of donors, which limits how far the findings can be generalized. The secondary T-cell response was weaker than the primary response but faster, peaking on day 5 instead of day 15.

TCR cDNA was synthesized by 5'RACE template switching, through which a universal primer site and unique molecular identifiers were introduced. Priming of cDNA synthesis was performed from both the TCR alpha and TCR beta constant segments. Two PCR steps were used to amplify libraries, with sample barcodes and sequencing adapters being added in the second step. Sequencing of libraries was performed on Illumina HiSeq 2500 (2x100 bp) or NovaSeq (2x150 bp). The source study handled its data this way. MIGEC handled demultiplexing of reads and collapsing into UMI consensus sequences, while MiXCR performed V(D)J alignment. Using edgeR on replicate PBMC samples, clonotypes were called vaccine-responding if FDR was below 0.01 and the log2 fold change was above 5 up to day 15. Bulk clonotypes were assigned CD4 or CD8 identity according to which sequenced CD4 or CD8 repertoire held them at higher abundance. TCRdb applied fastp at Q25 and MiXCR to the public reads, then kept only in-frame beta chains. Duplicate CDR3 protein sequences are folded into a single record with the most common DNA and genes. What appears here as the V and J calls and clone size reflects TCRdb's work, not the paper's. For this sample there are approximately 61,000 distinct CDR3 sequences; around 7% appear just once. Around 44% of the sample belongs to the ten largest clones.

The CDR3 contains 14 residues, cysteine and phenylalanine counted. The read is trimmed to its CDR3 DNA, 42 bases read in frame from base 1. The germline V gene encodes CDR1 SGHVS and CDR2 FNYEAQ. V loses 5 bases of germline sequence and J loses 11 bases, and the interval between the two ends is 18 bases. This clonotype appeared many times. The specificity of this receptor is unknown. Per-base qualities were not stored, and no clone one base away is much larger. The sample's treatment or condition label, in plain terms: live attenuated yellow fever vaccine strain. PBMCs were isolated from peripheral blood using a standard Ficoll-Paque protocol. Dynabeads CD4 and CD8 positive selection kits were used to isolate the CD4 and CD8 T-cell fractions. RNA was extracted with TriZol from bulk PBMCs, CD4 and CD8 fractions, and dextramer-positive and dextramer-negative fractions.

In this chain, TRBV7-6 is recombined with TRBJ1-4, with the D gene too uncertain to name. The sequence derives from a young man who received the YFV17D yellow fever vaccine. The source was CD8+ T cells sorted from PBMCs, collected on the day of the first yellow fever vaccination. CDR3 protein: CASSVRAESEKLFF. The DNA is as follows: TGTGCCAGCAGCGTCCGGGCGGAATCGGAGAAACTGTTTTTT.